Each of the 7 T cell receptor beta chains below was sequenced from the same sample in a study of blood T cell repertoires in COVID-19. The method was immunoSEQ multiplex PCR; TCRdb's version includes in-frame clones alone and lacks a portion of them. The repertoire holds some 190,000 clones, with 82% as singletons. Sequenced input: peripheral blood. Receptors originate from a woman in her fifties or sixties with COVID-19, enrolled during active disease.

The chain combines TRBV7-2 with TRBJ2-5; 9 positions agree with TRBD2. Germline CDR1 is SGHTA and CDR2 is FQGNSA. After removal of 1 base from V and 1 base from J, the junction contained 4 bases not matched to a gene. The CDR3 runs to 16 residues. In DNA, the CDR3 is TGTGCCAGCAGCTTAGGACTAGCGGAGATCCAAGAGACCCAGTACTTC. The encoded protein is CASSLGLAEIQETQYF.

The J gene is TRBJ2-2, the V gene TRBV5-3; D gene ambiguous. TRBV5-3 is an open reading frame, and its role is uncertain. CDR3 length: 13 amino acids. V lost 1 base to trimming and J lost 7 bases, with 8 bases between them. CDR3 sequence: CARSLLYFGELFF. In nucleotides, the CDR3 is TGTGCCAGAAGCTTGTTATATTTCGGGGAGCTGTTTTTT.

The rearrangement links TRBV7-6 to TRBJ1-2; unclear D gene. CDR1 is SGHVS, CDR2 FNYEAQ, per germline. The CDR3 runs to 17 residues. V was clipped by 2 bases and J by 2 bases, with 18 bases between them. The CDR3 loop reads CASSLRGSVQLNYGYTF. CDR3 sequence (DNA): TGTGCCAGCAGCTTACGGGGTTCGGTACAGCTCAACTATGGCTACACCTTC.

The chain employs TRBV6-6 and TRBJ2-7; 10 bases are shared with TRBD2. V was clipped by 6 bases and J by 0 bases; unmatched bases: 2. The length of the CDR3 is 14 residues. CDR1 MNHNY and CDR2 SVGAGI come from the germline V gene (reference sequence). The CDR3 spells CASSPSGSSYEQYF. The CDR3, as DNA: TGTGCCAGCAGCCCTAGCGGGAGCTCCTACGAGCAGTACTTC.

The J gene is TRBJ2-5, the V gene TRBV5-1; 10 bases line up with TRBD1. The CDR3 runs 15 residues. V was pared by 3 bases and J by 4 bases, with 6 bases of the junction left unmatched. Germline values: CDR1 SGHRS, CDR2 YFSETQ. CDR3 sequence reads: CASSSDRDRGETQYF. The CDR3 DNA is TGCGCCAGCAGCTCGGACCGGGACAGGGGAGAGACCCAGTACTTC.

The CDR3 reads CASSKSPSGRAGELFF. The CDR3 DNA reads as TGTGCCAGCAGCAAGTCGCCTAGCGGGAGGGCCGGGGAGCTGTTTTTT. The chain employs TRBV21-1 and TRBJ2-2; the table assigns TRBD2, which was not confirmed against the DNA. TRBV21-1 is a pseudogene. The CDR3 has 16 residues.

The genes are TRBV19 and TRBJ1-1; maybe TRBD1 (6 bases). Trimming left V 7 bases short and J 1 base short, with 10 bases between. CDR3 size: 13 residues. Germline CDR1 LNHDA, CDR2 SQIVND (reference sequence). CDR3 residues: CASKGHPNTEAFF. CDR3 coding DNA: TGTGCCAGTAAGGGACACCCGAACACTGAAGCTTTCTTT.